These 6 T cell receptor beta chains originate from one sample sequenced in a study of blood T cell repertoires in COVID-19. Clones were read by immunoSEQ multiplex PCR, and TCRdb kept only the in-frame ones, dropping some. The data contain some 220,000 clones, roughly 84% of them singletons. The sample comprised peripheral blood. These receptors were collected from a man in his fifties with active or convalescent COVID-19.

The chain employs TRBV28 and TRBJ1-4; D is ambiguous. V was cut by 6 bases and J by 6 bases, with 8 bases left in between. The CDR3 contains 12 residues. Germline CDR1 reads MDHEN; CDR2 reads SYDVKM. The CDR3 nucleotides are TGTGCCAGCAGGGGCGGGGATGAAAAACTGTTTTTT. It specifies CASRGGDEKLFF. The variable domain in full, completed from reference TRBV28 and TRBJ1-4, reads DVKVTQSSRYLVKRTGEKVFLECVQDMDHENMFWYRQDPGLGLRLIYFSYDVKMKEKGDIPEGYSVSREKKERFSLILESASTNQTSMYLCASRGGDEKLFFGSGTQLSVL.

This chain joins TRBV7-9 and TRBJ2-1; 13 positions match TRBD2. Trimming took 5 bases from V and 3 from J; bases not matched to a gene: 7. The CDR3 totals 17 residues. CDR1 and CDR2 (germline): SEHNR, FQNEAQ (reference sequence). DNA of the CDR3: TGTGCCAGCAGCACTGGACTAGCGGGGGCTAACTACAATGAGCAGTTCTTC. Amino acids: CASSTGLAGANYNEQFF.

The chain combines TRBV5-6 with TRBJ2-7; TRBD2 matches at 8 bases. Looked up from germline, CDR1 is SGHDT and CDR2 is YYEEEE. This CDR3 contains 16 residues. V shed 3 bases, J shed 0 bases, and the junction held 8 bases outside the gene matches. CDR3 protein: CASSSGPSGSSYEQYF. In DNA, the CDR3 is TGTGCCAGCAGCTCCGGGCCCAGCGGGAGCTCCTACGAGCAGTACTTC.

The gene calls are TRBV19 and TRBJ2-1, with 7 bases matching TRBD1. CDR3 size: 15 residues. Germline CDR1 and CDR2: LNHDA and SQIVND (reference sequence). After removal of 3 bases from V and 8 bases from J, the junction contained 10 bases not matched to a gene. CDR3 sequence (DNA): TGTGCCAGTAGTATGGTTCGACAGGGTGGGCATGAGCAGTTCTTC. It is translated as CASSMVRQGGHEQFF.

This chain links TRBV5-1 with TRBJ2-2; TRBD2 aligns across 11 bases. CDR3 length equals 18 residues. V lost 0 bases to trimming and J lost 5 bases; unmatched junction nucleotides: 9. Germline V gives CDR1 SGHRS, CDR2 YFSETQ. The CDR3 nucleotides read TGCGCCAGCAGCTTGGCCGGTCTAGCGGGGGGACGGACCGGGGAGCTGTTTTTT. This encodes CASSLAGLAGGRTGELFF.

This sequence joins TRBV19 and TRBJ2-1; D possibly corresponds to TRBD1 (6 bases). This CDR3 is built from 12 residues. Germline V gene data show CDR1 as LNHDA and CDR2 as SQIVND (reference sequence). CDR3 DNA: TGTGCTCTTAACCAGGGGAGCAATGAGCAGTTCTTC. Protein product: CALNQGSNEQFF.